Shown below are 19 T cell receptor beta chains from a single sample sequenced in a study of CD8+CD57+ T cells in acquired aplastic anemia. Patients chosen for sequencing had CD8+CD57+ cells that had expanded, as shown by flow cytometry. The TCR beta profiling, which covered VDJ combination and CDR3 sequence, was carried out using genomic DNA as the template. TCRdb processed the reads anew with MiXCR; each CDR3 protein has one entry. The sample carries some 170,000 distinct CDR3 sequences, under 55% recorded once. Sequencing was done on a sample of sorted CD4+, CD8+, or CD8+CD57+ T cells (not recorded which) from PBMCs. The receptors originated from a human donor with aplastic anemia.

This sequence joins TRBV12-3 or TRBV12-4 and TRBJ2-7; D is uncertain. V lost 3 bases, J lost 2 bases, and 5 bases lay in between. The CDR3 runs 12 residues. CDR3 amino acids: CASSLMPYEQYF. The DNA for the CDR3 is TGTGCCAGCAGTTTGATGCCCTACGAGCAGTACTTC.

This clonotype was detected ten times or more. The chain links TRBV6-5 to TRBJ1-3; possible D gene TRBD1, 6 bases. The germline CDR1 and CDR2 sequences are MNHEY and SVGAGI. V was clipped by 3 bases and J by 3 bases, with 15 bases between them. CDR3 size: 16 residues. The CDR3 reads CASSYSGRGIGNTIYF. The CDR3 nucleotides are TGTGCCAGCAGTTATAGTGGCAGGGGAATTGGAAACACCATATATTTT.

This clonotype turned up a few times. The rearrangement links TRBV3-2 to TRBJ1-4. TRBV3-2 is a known pseudogene. This CDR3 contains 12 residues. The CDR3 region has the DNA TGTGCCAGCAGCCAAGGTCTCGAAAAACTGTTTTTT. Its translation: CASSQGLEKLFF.

This clonotype was observed many times. The chain has TRBV7-2 and TRBJ2-3; 11 bases agree with TRBD2. This CDR3 contains 16 residues. Losses at the gene ends were 5 bases for V and 2 bases for J; bases not matched to a gene: 6. CDR1 SGHTA and CDR2 FQGNSA come from the germline V gene. The DNA of the CDR3 is TGTGCCAGCAGCATGGGACTAGCGGTAGTCACAGATACGCAGTATTTT. It encodes CASSMGLAVVTDTQYF.

This chain joins TRBV25-1 and TRBJ2-6; TRBD2 aligns across 12 bases. Germline CDR1 is MGHDK and CDR2 is SYGVNS. CDR3 length: 18 amino acids. Germline trimming cut 4 bases from V and 0 bases from J; bases unmatched to any gene: 4. DNA for the CDR3: TGTGCCAGCAGTGCAACTAGCGGGGGGCTCTCTGGGGCCAACGTCCTGACTTTC. Its protein is CASSATSGGLSGANVLTF.

Many counts were recorded for this clonotype. V is TRBV7-9 and J is TRBJ1-4, with TRBD1 matching 10 bases. The CDR3 runs 14 residues. The trim removed 4 bases at V and 5 bases at J, leaving 1 base unmatched. In germline, CDR1 is SEHNR, CDR2 FQNEAQ (reference sequence). The CDR3 is CASSSGQGNEKLFF. The DNA of the CDR3 is TGTGCCAGCAGCTCGGGACAGGGGAATGAAAAACTGTTTTTT.

The rearrangement joins TRBV7-2 to TRBJ2-7; tentatively, D is TRBD1 (6 bases). CDR1 and CDR2 from the germline V gene are SGHTA and FQGNSA. Trimming took 5 bases from V and 3 from J, leaving 11 bases between them. The CDR3 loop spans 13 amino acids. The CDR3 is CASSRDTDYEQYF. In nucleotides, the CDR3 is TGTGCCAGCAGCCGGGACACCGACTACGAGCAGTACTTC.

The chain has TRBV2 and TRBJ2-5; the D is unclear. The CDR3 is 13 residues long. The V and J ends lost 8 bases and 5 bases respectively, with 15 bases between them. Germline assignment: CDR1 SNHLY and CDR2 FYNNEI. In nucleotides, the CDR3 is TGTGCCAGCCGCCTTTGGCCAAGGGAGACCCAGTACTTC. It codes for CASRLWPRETQYF.

This clonotype was detected only a few times. A much larger clone lies a single base off, so this may be a read error. The chain carries TRBV12-3 or TRBV12-4 and TRBJ1-1; weak D call: TRBD1 (5 bases). CDR3 length: 14 residues. CDR3 region: CTSIGEGMNTEAFF. CDR3 DNA: TGTACCAGCATAGGGGAGGGGATGAACACTGAAGCTTTCTTT.

This clonotype was seen more than once but under ten times. A read error is possible here, since a much larger clone lies one base away. This rearrangement joins TRBV7-9 to TRBJ2-5; TRBD1 is a possible D gene (5 bases). V was cut by 3 bases and J by 1 base, with 12 bases left in between. The germline V gene has CDR1 SEHNR and CDR2 FQNEAQ (reference sequence). The CDR3 length is 15 residues. The CDR3 DNA sequence: TGTGCCAGCAGCTTCTTCCGACAGAGCCAAGAGACCCAGTACTTC. Its translation is CASSFFRQSQETQYF. The complete variable domain, with remaining parts taken from reference TRBV7-9 and TRBJ2-5, reads DTGVSQNPRHKITKRGQNVTFRCDPISEHNRLYWYRQTLGQGPEFLTYFQNEAQLEKSRLLSDRFSAERPKGSFSTLEIQRTEQGDSAMYLCASSFFRQSQETQYFGPGTRLLVL.

This clonotype came up a few times. V and J are TRBV20-1 and TRBJ1-6, with unresolved D. Trimming left V 0 bases short and J 7 bases short, with 7 bases between. There are 13 residues in the CDR3. Germline V CDR1 and CDR2: DFQATT, SNEGSKA (reference sequence). The CDR3, as DNA: TGCAGTGCTAGAGAACAGTCGAATTCACCCCTCCACTTT. Translated, it gives CSAREQSNSPLHF.

With regard to this clonotype: A read error may produce the germline difference seen at one junction end. This rearrangement joins TRBV7-9 to TRBJ1-6; D gene ambiguous. Germline CDR1 is SEHNR and CDR2 is FQNEAQ (reference sequence). The CDR3 extends over 14 amino acids. As DNA, the CDR3 is TGTGCCAGCAGTTTAGACATTTATAATTCACCCCTCCACTTT. It translates to CASSLDIYNSPLHF.

The chain uses TRBV7-7 and TRBJ2-5; D is undetermined. The CDR3 covers 14 residues. Per the germline V gene, CDR1 is SSHAT and CDR2 is FNYEAQ (reference sequence). Trimming removed 1 base from V and 1 base from J, with 7 bases in between. DNA for the CDR3: TGTGCCAGCAGCTTAGGCCAGACCCAAGAGACCCAGTACTTC. It translates to CASSLGQTQETQYF.

For this clonotype: A much larger clone sits a single nucleotide away, making a read error possible. The chain recombines TRBV7-7 with TRBJ2-2, with 8 nucleotides matching TRBD2. The CDR3 runs 17 residues. Germline CDR1 SSHAT, CDR2 FNYEAQ (reference sequence). V dropped 2 bases and J dropped 2; count of bases not matched to a gene: 7. The CDR3 nucleotides are TGTGCCAGCAGCTTACGGGCGGGGGGTGTTAACACCGGGGAGCTGTTTTTT. Encoded protein: CASSLRAGGVNTGELFF.

Remarks on this clonotype: The junction and the germline gene differ at one end; a read error may be behind it. This chain joins TRBV10-2 and TRBJ1-2; tentative D call: TRBD1 (5 bases). Per the germline V gene, CDR1 is WSHSY and CDR2 is SAAADI. The CDR3 has 13 amino acids. CDR3 sequence: CASSKSQGGGYTF. The DNA for the CDR3 is TGCGCCAGCAGTAAGTCGCAGGGCGGAGGCTACACCTTT.

This clonotype was observed many times. This sequence joins TRBV6-1 and TRBJ1-2; no reliable D call. The CDR3 length is 13 residues. CDR1 is MNHNS, CDR2 SASEGT, per germline. Trimming pared 3 bases from V and 4 bases from J, leaving 9 bases between. CDR3 loop: CASSDQKGYGYTF. The CDR3 region has the DNA TGTGCCAGCAGTGATCAGAAGGGCTATGGCTACACCTTC.

This clonotype has at least ten counts. This chain joins TRBV4-2 and TRBJ1-6; D may be TRBD1 (6 bases). From germline, CDR1 is LGHNA and CDR2 YNFKEQ. CDR3 length equals 18 residues. Trimming cost V 0 bases and J 0 bases, with 12 bases left between them. CDR3 sequence reads: CASSQDDRLSSYNSPLHF. DNA for the CDR3: TGTGCCAGCAGCCAAGATGACAGGCTAAGCTCCTATAATTCACCCCTCCACTTT.

The chain is built from TRBV6-1 and TRBJ1-4; D ambiguous. The CDR3 is 15 amino acids. Trimming shortened V by 6 bases and J by 0 bases, and 11 bases separated the two germline ends. Germline V lookup: CDR1 MNHNS, CDR2 SASEGT. CDR3 in amino acids: CASSRTIATNEKLFF. The CDR3 coding sequence is TGTGCCAGCAGCCGTACAATAGCAACTAATGAAAAACTGTTTTTT.

The chain uses TRBV24-1 and TRBJ1-2; 12 bases are shared with TRBD1. Germline V gene sequence: CDR1 KGHDR, CDR2 SFDVKD. This CDR3 is built from 13 residues. Trimming at V came to 9 bases and at J to 8 bases, leaving 6 bases not matched to a gene. CDR3 in amino acids: CATRDRGLGGYTF. CDR3 DNA sequence: TGTGCCACCCGGGACAGGGGGCTGGGGGGCTACACCTTC.